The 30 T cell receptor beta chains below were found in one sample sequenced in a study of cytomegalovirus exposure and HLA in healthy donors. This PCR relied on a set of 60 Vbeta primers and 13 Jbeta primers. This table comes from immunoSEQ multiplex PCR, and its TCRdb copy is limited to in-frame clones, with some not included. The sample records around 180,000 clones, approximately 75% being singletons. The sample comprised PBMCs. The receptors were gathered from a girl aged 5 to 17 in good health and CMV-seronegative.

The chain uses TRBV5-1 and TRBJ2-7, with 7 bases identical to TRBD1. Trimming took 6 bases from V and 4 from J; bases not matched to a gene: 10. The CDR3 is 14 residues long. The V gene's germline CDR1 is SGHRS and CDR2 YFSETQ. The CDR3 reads CASTPGQSSYEQYF. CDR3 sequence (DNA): TGCGCCAGCACCCCGGGACAGAGCTCATACGAGCAGTACTTC.

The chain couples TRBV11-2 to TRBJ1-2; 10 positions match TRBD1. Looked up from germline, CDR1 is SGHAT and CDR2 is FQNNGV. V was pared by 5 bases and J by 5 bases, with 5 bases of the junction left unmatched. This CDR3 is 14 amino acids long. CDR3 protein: CASSLGTGVYGYTF. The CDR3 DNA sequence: TGTGCCAGCAGCCTCGGGACAGGGGTTTATGGCTACACCTTC.

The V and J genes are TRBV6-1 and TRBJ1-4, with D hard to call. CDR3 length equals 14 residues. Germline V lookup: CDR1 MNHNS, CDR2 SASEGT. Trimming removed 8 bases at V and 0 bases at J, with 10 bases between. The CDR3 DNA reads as TGTGCCAGCCGACTAGAACCAACTAATGAAAAACTGTTTTTT. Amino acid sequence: CASRLEPTNEKLFF.

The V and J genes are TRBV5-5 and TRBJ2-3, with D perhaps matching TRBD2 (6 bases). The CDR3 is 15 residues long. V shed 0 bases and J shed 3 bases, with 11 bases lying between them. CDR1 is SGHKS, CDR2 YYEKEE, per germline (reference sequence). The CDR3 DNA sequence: TGTGCCAGCAGCTTGGCATCGGCGGGGACAGATACGCAGTATTTT. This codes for CASSLASAGTDTQYF.

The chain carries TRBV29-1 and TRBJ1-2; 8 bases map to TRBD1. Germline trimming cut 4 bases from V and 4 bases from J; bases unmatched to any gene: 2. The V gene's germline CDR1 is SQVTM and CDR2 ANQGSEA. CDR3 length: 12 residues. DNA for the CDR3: TGCAGCGTTGTACAGGGGGGCTATGGCTACACCTTC. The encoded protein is CSVVQGGYGYTF.

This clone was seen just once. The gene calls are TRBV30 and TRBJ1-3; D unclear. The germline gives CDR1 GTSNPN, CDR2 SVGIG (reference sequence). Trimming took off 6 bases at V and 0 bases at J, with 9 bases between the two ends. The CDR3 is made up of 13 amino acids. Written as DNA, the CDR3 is TGTGCCTGTCAACTGAGCTCTGGAAACACCATATATTTT. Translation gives CACQLSSGNTIYF.

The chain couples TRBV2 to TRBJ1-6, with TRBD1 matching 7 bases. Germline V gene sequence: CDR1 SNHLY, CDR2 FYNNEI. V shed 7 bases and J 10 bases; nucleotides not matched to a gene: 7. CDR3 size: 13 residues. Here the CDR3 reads CASTGTVGSPLHF. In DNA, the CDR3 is TGTGCCAGCACGGGGACAGTTGGGTCACCCCTCCACTTT.

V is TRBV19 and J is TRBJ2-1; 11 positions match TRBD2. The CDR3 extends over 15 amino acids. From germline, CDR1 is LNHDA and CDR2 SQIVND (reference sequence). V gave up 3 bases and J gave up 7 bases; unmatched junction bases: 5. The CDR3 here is CASSISGGAGNEQFF. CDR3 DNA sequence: TGTGCCAGTAGTATTAGCGGGGGGGCTGGTAATGAGCAGTTCTTC.

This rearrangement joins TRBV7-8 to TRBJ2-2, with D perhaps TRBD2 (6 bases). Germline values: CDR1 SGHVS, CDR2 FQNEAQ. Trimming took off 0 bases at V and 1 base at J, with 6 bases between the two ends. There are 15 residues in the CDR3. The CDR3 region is CASSLARGNTGELFF. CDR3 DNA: TGTGCCAGCAGCTTAGCGCGGGGGAACACCGGGGAGCTGTTTTTT.

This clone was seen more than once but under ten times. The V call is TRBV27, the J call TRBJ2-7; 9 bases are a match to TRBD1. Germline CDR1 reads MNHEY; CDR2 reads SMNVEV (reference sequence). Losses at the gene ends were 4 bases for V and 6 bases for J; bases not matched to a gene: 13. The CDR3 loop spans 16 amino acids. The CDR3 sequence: CASSSSLDRGQLEQYF. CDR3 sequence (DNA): TGTGCCAGCAGTTCCTCCCTGGACAGGGGACAACTCGAGCAGTACTTC.

CDR3 sequence: CASSYSADSNQPQHF. The CDR3 nucleotides are TGTGCCAGCAGTTACTCGGCAGATAGCAATCAGCCCCAGCATTTT. The gene calls are TRBV6-5 and TRBJ1-5; D is uncertain. The CDR3 loop spans 15 amino acids. The ends were cut back, 0 bases at V and 0 bases at J, with 6 bases in the middle. Looked up from germline, CDR1 is MNHEY and CDR2 is SVGAGI.

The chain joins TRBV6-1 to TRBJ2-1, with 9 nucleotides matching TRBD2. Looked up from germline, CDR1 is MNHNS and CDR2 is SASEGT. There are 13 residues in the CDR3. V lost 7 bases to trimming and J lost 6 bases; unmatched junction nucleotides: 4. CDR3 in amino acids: CASNLAGSNEQFF. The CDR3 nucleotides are TGTGCCAGCAACCTAGCGGGGTCCAATGAGCAGTTCTTC.

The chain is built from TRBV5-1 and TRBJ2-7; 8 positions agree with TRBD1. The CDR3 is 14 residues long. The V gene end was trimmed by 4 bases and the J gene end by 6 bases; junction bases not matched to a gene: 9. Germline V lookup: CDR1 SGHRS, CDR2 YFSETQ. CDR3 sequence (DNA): TGCGCCAGCAGCCCCCAGGGACAGGCGGGCGAGCAGTACTTC. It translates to CASSPQGQAGEQYF.

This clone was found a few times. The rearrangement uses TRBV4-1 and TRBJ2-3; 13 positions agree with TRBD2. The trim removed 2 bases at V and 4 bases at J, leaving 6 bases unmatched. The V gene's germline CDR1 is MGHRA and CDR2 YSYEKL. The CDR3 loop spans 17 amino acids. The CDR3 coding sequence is TGCGCCAGCAGCCAAATTGGACTAGCGGGGGTATCAGATACGCAGTATTTT. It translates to CASSQIGLAGVSDTQYF.

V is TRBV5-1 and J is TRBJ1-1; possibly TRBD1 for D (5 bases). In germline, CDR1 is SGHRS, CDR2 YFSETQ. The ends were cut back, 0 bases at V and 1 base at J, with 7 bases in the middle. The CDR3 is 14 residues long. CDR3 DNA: TGCGCCAGCAGCTTGGACAGGCGGAACACTGAAGCTTTCTTT. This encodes CASSLDRRNTEAFF.

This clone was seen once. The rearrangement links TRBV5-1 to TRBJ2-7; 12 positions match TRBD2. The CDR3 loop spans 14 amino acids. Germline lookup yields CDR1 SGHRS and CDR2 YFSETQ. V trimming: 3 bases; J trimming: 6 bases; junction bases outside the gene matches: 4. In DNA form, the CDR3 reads TGCGCCAGCAGCTCTAGCGGGGGGGCCGTCGAGCAGTACTTC. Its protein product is CASSSSGGAVEQYF.

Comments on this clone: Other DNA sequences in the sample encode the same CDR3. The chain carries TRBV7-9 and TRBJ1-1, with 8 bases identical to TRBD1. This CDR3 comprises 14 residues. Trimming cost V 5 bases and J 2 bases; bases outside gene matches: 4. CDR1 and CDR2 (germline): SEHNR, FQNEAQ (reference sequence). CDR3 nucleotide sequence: TGTGCCAGCAGCCTAGGGACAGGAAACACTGAAGCTTTCTTT. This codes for CASSLGTGNTEAFF.

For the CDR3, the DNA is TGTGCCAGCAGTGAAGGCGGGACAGGGTCAGATACGCAGTATTTT. As protein: CASSEGGTGSDTQYF. The genes are TRBV6-1 and TRBJ2-3, with 9 bases matching TRBD1. Germline loops: CDR1 MNHNS, CDR2 SASEGT. CDR3 length equals 15 residues. J was trimmed by 4 bases and V by 1 base; bases with no gene match: 3.

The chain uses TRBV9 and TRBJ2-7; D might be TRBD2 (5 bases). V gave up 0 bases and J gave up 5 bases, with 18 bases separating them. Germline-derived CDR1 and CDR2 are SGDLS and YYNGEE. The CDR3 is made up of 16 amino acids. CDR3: CASSVDPGRARNEQYF. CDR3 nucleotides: TGTGCCAGCAGCGTAGACCCTGGGCGGGCTAGGAACGAGCAGTACTTC.

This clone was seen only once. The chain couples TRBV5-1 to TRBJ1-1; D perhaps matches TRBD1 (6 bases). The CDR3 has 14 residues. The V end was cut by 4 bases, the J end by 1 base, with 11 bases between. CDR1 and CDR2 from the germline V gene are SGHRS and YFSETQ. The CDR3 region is CASSGGAANTEAFF. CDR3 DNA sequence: TGCGCCAGCAGCGGGGGGGCAGCGAACACTGAAGCTTTCTTT.

The CDR3 DNA sequence: TGTGCCAGCAGCCTAGGAGCCATACTAACCAGTGGCTACACCTTC. Protein product: CASSLGAILTSGYTF. V gene TRBV9 combines with J gene TRBJ1-2; D remains unclear. Trimming pared 4 bases from V and 7 bases from J, leaving 20 bases between. Germline CDR1 reads SGDLS; CDR2 reads YYNGEE. The CDR3 loop spans 15 amino acids.

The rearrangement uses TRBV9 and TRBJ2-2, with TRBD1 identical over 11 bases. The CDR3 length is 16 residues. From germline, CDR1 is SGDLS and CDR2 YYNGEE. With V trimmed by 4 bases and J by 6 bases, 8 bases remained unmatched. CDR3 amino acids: CASSPPGQGVSGELFF. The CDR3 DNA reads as TGTGCCAGCAGCCCCCCGGGACAGGGGGTTTCCGGGGAGCTGTTTTTT.

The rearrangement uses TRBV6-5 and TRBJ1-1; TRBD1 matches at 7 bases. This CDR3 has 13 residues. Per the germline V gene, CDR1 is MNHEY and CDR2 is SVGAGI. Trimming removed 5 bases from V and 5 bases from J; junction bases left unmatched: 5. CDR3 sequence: CASSTMTGTEAFF. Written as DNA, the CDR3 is TGTGCCAGCAGTACCATGACAGGGACTGAAGCTTTCTTT.

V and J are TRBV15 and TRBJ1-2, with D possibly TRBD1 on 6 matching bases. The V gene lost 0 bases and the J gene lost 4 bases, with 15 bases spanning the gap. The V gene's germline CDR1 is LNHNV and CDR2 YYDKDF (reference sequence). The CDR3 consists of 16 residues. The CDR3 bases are TGTGCCACCAGCAGAGATCGTGGGGGGGCGGGCTATGGCTACACCTTC. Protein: CATSRDRGGAGYGYTF.

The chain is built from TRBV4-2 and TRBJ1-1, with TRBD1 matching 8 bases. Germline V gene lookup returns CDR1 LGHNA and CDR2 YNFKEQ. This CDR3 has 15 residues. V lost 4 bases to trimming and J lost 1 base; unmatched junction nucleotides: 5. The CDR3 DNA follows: TGTGCCAGCAGCCCCCAGACAGGGGCGAACACTGAAGCTTTCTTT. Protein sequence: CASSPQTGANTEAFF.

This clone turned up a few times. The CDR3 DNA reads TGCGCCAGCAGCCCGCAGGGAGCGGGCGTTCCGGAGACCCAGTACTTC. Protein product: CASSPQGAGVPETQYF. This chain uses TRBV5-1 with TRBJ2-5, with a tentative D call TRBD2 (6 bases). Trimming pared 4 bases from V and 5 bases from J, leaving 21 bases between. Germline CDR1 is SGHRS and CDR2 is YFSETQ. CDR3 size: 16 residues.

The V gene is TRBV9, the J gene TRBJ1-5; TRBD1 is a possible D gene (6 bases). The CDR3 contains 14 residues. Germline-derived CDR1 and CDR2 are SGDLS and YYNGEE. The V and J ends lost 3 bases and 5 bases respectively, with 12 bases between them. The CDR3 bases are TGTGCCAGCAGCGAGGAGGGGGGGCATCAGCCCCAGCATTTT. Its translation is CASSEEGGHQPQHF.

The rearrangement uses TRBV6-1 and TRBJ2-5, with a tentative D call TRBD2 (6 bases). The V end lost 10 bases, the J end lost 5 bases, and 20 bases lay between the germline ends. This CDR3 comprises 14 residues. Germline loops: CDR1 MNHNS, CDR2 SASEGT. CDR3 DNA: TGTGCCAATCCAAGTGGGGACTGGTGGGAGACCCAGTACTTC. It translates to CANPSGDWWETQYF.

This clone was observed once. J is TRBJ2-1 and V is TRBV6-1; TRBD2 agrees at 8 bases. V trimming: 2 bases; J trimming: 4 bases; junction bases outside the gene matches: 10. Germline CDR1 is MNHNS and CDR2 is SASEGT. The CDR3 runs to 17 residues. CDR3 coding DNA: TGTGCCAGCAGTGAATCCTCAGCGGGGGCCCCATACAATGAGCAGTTCTTC. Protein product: CASSESSAGAPYNEQFF.

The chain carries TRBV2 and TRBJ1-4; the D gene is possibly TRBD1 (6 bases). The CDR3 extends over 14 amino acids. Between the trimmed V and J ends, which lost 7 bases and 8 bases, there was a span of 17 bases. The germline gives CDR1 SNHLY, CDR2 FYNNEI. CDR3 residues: CASIGGPHFEKLFF. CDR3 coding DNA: TGTGCCAGCATCGGGGGGCCCCATTTCGAAAAACTGTTTTTT. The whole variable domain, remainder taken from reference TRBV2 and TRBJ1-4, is EPEVTQTPSHQVTQMGQEVILRCVPISNHLYFYWYRQILGQKVEFLVSFYNNEISEKSEIFDDQFSVERPDGSNFTLKIRSTKLEDSAMYFCASIGGPHFEKLFFGSGTQLSVL.